These 3 T cell receptor beta chains share one sample of origin, sequenced in a study of blood T cell repertoires in COVID-19. Assay: immunoSEQ multiplex PCR; the TCRdb copy retains only in-frame clones and omits some. The sample holds just under 300,000 clones, around nine tenths seen once. The sequencing sample was made of peripheral blood. The source of these receptors is an older man with acute or convalescent COVID-19.

The rearrangement links TRBV7-9 to TRBJ1-1, with 8 nucleotides matching TRBD1. The germline CDR1 and CDR2 sequences are SEHNR and FQNEAQ (reference sequence). The V and J ends lost 6 bases and 6 bases, in that order; junction bases with no gene match: 6. This CDR3 is built from 13 residues. The CDR3 loop is CASRPTGESEAFF. The CDR3 DNA is TGTGCCAGCAGACCGACAGGGGAATCTGAAGCTTTCTTT.

V gene TRBV7-2 combines with J gene TRBJ1-2; D call uncertain. The CDR3 is made up of 15 amino acids. Trimming cost V 2 bases and J 6 bases, with 16 bases left between them. Germline CDR1 is SGHTA and CDR2 is FQGNSA. CDR3 residues: CASSLLPGRGNGYTF. The CDR3 bases are TGTGCCAGCAGCTTATTACCCGGTCGCGGGAATGGCTACACCTTC.

The rearrangement links TRBV5-6 to TRBJ1-1, with 7 positions matching TRBD1. The CDR3 spans 16 residues. The germline gives CDR1 SGHDT, CDR2 YYEEEE. Trimming at V came to 6 bases and at J to 4 bases, leaving 15 bases not matched to a gene. DNA of the CDR3: TGTGCCAGCACCTTAACCGATTTTTCAGGGGGCACTGAAGCTTTCTTT. Translated, it gives CASTLTDFSGGTEAFF.